This T cell receptor (beta chain) came from a study of cytomegalovirus exposure and HLA in healthy donors. Comments on this clone: The target antigen is unknown.

Primers for the PCR totalled 60 Vbeta and 13 Jbeta. The method was immunoSEQ multiplex PCR; TCRdb's version includes in-frame clones alone and lacks a portion of them. This listing includes some 42,000 clones. Study conclusions and caveats: Reportedly, cytomegalovirus status was diagnosed with high sensitivity and specificity. In a later analysis, at a false discovery rate of 0.05, about 17,000 TCR beta sequences matched HLA alleles.

The specimen was PBMCs. This receptor was taken from a man under 40 in good health and CMV-seronegative.

The CDR3: CSALPGTGIPGGYGYTF. The CDR3 coding sequence is TGCAGCGCCCTACCCGGGACAGGGATTCCTGGAGGCTATGGCTACACCTTC. V is TRBV29-1 and J is TRBJ1-2; TRBD1 matches at 9 bases. CDR1 SQVTM and CDR2 ANQGSEA come from the germline V gene. V lost 7 bases to trimming and J lost 4 bases; unmatched junction nucleotides: 19. This CDR3 is 17 amino acids long. The full variable domain, completed using reference TRBV29-1 and TRBJ1-2, is SAVISQKPSRDICQRGTSLTIQCQVDSQVTMMFWYRQQPGQSLTLIATANQGSEATYESGFVIDKFPISRPNLTFSTLTVSNMSPEDSSIYLCSALPGTGIPGGYGYTFGSGTRLTVV.